This record looks at one T cell receptor (beta chain) sequence and its context. Its target is unknown. Relative to the germline gene, one junction end is altered; a read error may explain this. These data are taken from a study of cytomegalovirus exposure and HLA in healthy donors. Notes on the study in general: Later, an analysis found that common viral pathogens appeared to be linked with several of the most significant clusters.

The CDR3 covers 15 residues. Germline V gene sequence: CDR1 SEHNR, CDR2 FQNEAQ (reference sequence). Each donor was nominally healthy when sampled (though unrecorded immune exposures were likely). Primers included in the PCR were 60 Vbeta and 13 Jbeta primers. Measured with immunoSEQ multiplex PCR; TCRdb has only the in-frame clones, and not every one. Among fewer than 200,000 clones listed, roughly nine tenths were seen once. The genes are TRBV7-9 and TRBJ1-1; 8 positions agree with TRBD1. The TCR sequence derives from a girl in the first two years of life in good health and CMV-seronegative. Source material: PBMCs. The CDR3 is CSSSPRTGRTTEAFF. DNA for the CDR3: TGTTCCAGCAGCCCAAGGACAGGGAGGACCACTGAAGCTTTCTTT.